This T cell receptor (beta chain) was sequenced in a study of cytotoxic CD8 clonotypes in ibrutinib-treated CLL. Study-wide results and caveats: Among the clonotypes, public ones were uncommon and contracted or held stable on treatment. Lymph node repertoires were not studied, and sampling times were unmatched. Clonality went up at ibrutinib response and then declined back toward baseline at progression.

As to this clone: The antigen is unknown.

Germline trimming cut 4 bases from V and 4 bases from J; bases unmatched to any gene: 20. Germline CDR1 is SGHRS and CDR2 is YFSETQ. The CDR3 spans 19 residues. Sequencing was performed with immunoSEQ multiplex PCR; in TCRdb, only in-frame clones are kept and a portion is missing. The table records approximately 92,000 clones, 70% to 80% of them present only once. The V call is TRBV5-1, the J call TRBJ2-3; 8 bases line up with TRBD2. The source is a human donor with chronic lymphocytic leukemia. This specimen consisted of PBMCs, obtained after 24 months of ibrutinib treatment. CDR3 bases: TGCGCCAGCAGCATCCTTACGTTCACTAGCGGCCAGACCCCAGATACGCAGTATTTT. Translation gives CASSILTFTSGQTPDTQYF.